The present entry profiles one T cell receptor beta chain with its context. Antigen unknown. The CDR3 runs 14 residues. The germline CDR1 and CDR2 sequences are MDHEN and SYDVKM. V shed 4 bases and J shed 7 bases, with 14 bases lying between them. Clones were sequenced by immunoSEQ multiplex PCR, and TCRdb holds only the in-frame ones, with some missing. The sample has over 100,000 clones, roughly 87% seen once. This sample was included in a study of T cell responses to AZD1222 COVID-19 vaccine. Study-wide findings and caveats: Spike-specific TCRs gained breadth and depth after people received two AZD1222 doses. Donors in the cohort were predominantly white British and more often female, and clonal diversity was possibly underestimated. Every sample of the repertoires postdated the peak T cell response. Nearly half of unique spike-specific TCRs reportedly avoided B.1.351 and B.1.1.7 mutated regions.

The sequence was obtained from an adult who received the AZD1222 COVID-19 vaccine. Specimen: peripheral blood, collected 28 days after the second AZD1222 dose. The rearrangement links TRBV28 to TRBJ1-5; D is perhaps TRBD1 (5 bases). The CDR3 DNA is TGTGCCAGCAGTTCACAGGTCCACGGACAGCCCCAGCATTTT. Its protein is CASSSQVHGQPQHF. Drawing the rest from reference TRBV28 and TRBJ1-5, the complete variable domain is DVKVTQSSRYLVKRTGEKVFLECVQDMDHENMFWYRQDPGLGLRLIYFSYDVKMKEKGDIPEGYSVSREKKERFSLILESASTNQTSMYLCASSSQVHGQPQHFGDGTRLSIL.